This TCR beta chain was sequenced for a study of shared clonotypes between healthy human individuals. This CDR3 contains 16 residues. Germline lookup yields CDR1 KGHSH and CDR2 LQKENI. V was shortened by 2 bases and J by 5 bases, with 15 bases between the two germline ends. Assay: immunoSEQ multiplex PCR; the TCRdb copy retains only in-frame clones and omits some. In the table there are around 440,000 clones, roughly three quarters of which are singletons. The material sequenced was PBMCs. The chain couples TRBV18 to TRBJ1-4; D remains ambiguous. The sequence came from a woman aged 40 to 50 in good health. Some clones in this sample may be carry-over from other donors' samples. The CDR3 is CASSPGVSTGNEKLFF. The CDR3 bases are TGTGCCAGCTCACCAGGGGTTTCGACTGGGAATGAAAAACTGTTTTTT.